This T cell receptor (beta chain) is from a study of T cells in narcolepsy. Findings and limits, study-wide: Healthy controls reportedly lacked the autoreactive clonotypes serially found in patients' blood. Autoreactive HCRT-specific and TRIB2-specific clonotypes were marked in same-patient CSF-versus-blood CD4+ comparisons.

Method: immunoSEQ multiplex PCR; TCRdb's copy keeps in-frame clones and lacks some. The data contain about 32,000 clones, roughly 80% of them singletons. The CDR3 runs to 12 residues. The germline V and J ends were trimmed by 2 bases and 3 bases, with 0 bases remaining between them. Germline V gene sequence: CDR1 SGDLS, CDR2 YYNGEE. About this clone: Its matching antigen is unknown.

The specimen sequenced was memory (CD45RA-) CD4+ T cells from blood. This chain connects TRBV9 to TRBJ2-6, with unresolved D. This TCR came from a human donor in good health. The CDR3, as DNA: TGTGCCAGCAGCGTTGGGGCCAACGTCCTGACTTTC. As protein: CASSVGANVLTF.